This T cell receptor (beta chain) is drawn from a study of tumor and adjacent non-tumor tissue in lung cancer. Whole-study results and caveats: Higher tumor TCR diversity was associated with shorter survival. Compared with tumor, normal lung showed significantly lower TCR diversity.

Remarks on this clonotype: The target antigen is unknown.

RNA was extracted from bulk tissue without any cell sorting. The normal lung tissue was taken more than 3 cm from the tumor edge. Donors were chemotherapy-naive, newly diagnosed lung cancer surgical patients in China, August–late 2014. TCRbeta libraries were built with three rounds of nested PCR, modified from ARM-PCR. A single record per CDR3 protein comes from TCRdb applying MiXCR to the multiplex PCR reads. The sample holds about 100,000 distinct CDR3 sequences, approximately 65% seen once. The sequence was collected from a man aged 30 to 39 with non-small cell lung cancer. The specimen sequenced was distant non-tumor lung tissue.

The CDR3 here is CASSPAGLDGYTF. The CDR3 coding sequence is TGTGCCAGCAGTCCAGCAGGGTTGGACGGCTACACCTTC. The rearrangement joins TRBV6-2 or TRBV6-3 to TRBJ1-2, with D possibly TRBD1 on 5 matching bases. The V gene's germline CDR1 is MNHEY and CDR2 SVGEGT. There are 13 residues in the CDR3. V was cut by 5 bases and J by 8 bases, with 15 bases left in between.